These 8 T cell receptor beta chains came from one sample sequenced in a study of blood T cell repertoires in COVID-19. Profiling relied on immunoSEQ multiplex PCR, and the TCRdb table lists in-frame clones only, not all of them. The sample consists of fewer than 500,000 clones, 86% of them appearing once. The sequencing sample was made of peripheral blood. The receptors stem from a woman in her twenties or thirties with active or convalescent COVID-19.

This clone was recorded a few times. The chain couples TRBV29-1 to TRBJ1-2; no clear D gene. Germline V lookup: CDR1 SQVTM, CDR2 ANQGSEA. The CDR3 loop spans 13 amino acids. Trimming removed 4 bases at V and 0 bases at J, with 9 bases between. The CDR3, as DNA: TGCAGCGTTGGGAGGGAGGCTAACTATGGCTACACCTTC. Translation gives CSVGREANYGYTF. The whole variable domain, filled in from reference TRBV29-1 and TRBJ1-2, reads SAVISQKPSRDICQRGTSLTIQCQVDSQVTMMFWYRQQPGQSLTLIATANQGSEATYESGFVIDKFPISRPNLTFSTLTVSNMSPEDSSIYLCSVGREANYGYTFGSGTRLTVV.

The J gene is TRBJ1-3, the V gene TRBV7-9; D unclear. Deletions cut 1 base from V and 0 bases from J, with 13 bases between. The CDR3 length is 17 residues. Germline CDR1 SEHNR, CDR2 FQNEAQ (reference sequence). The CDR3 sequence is CASSLESTQSSGNTIYF. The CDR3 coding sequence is TGTGCCAGCAGCTTAGAATCAACACAAAGCTCTGGAAACACCATATATTTT.

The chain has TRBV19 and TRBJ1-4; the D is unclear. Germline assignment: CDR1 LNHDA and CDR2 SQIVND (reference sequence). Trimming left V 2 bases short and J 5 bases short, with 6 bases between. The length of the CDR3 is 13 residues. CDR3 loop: CASSILPNEKLFF. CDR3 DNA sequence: TGTGCCAGTAGTATACTCCCCAATGAAAAACTGTTTTTT.

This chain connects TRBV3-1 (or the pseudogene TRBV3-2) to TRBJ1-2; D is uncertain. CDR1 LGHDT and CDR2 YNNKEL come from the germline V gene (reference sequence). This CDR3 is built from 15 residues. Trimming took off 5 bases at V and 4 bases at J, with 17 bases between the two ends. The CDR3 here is CASSTRSAVVYGYTF. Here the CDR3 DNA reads TGTGCCAGCAGCACCAGGTCAGCGGTGGTCTATGGCTACACCTTC.

CDR3 loop: CASSDFSGSLYEQYF. The CDR3 DNA follows: TGTGCCAGCAGTGATTTCAGCGGGAGTCTCTACGAGCAGTACTTC. The rearrangement uses TRBV25-1 and TRBJ2-7; 8 bases fit TRBD2. Trimming took 3 bases from V and 3 from J; bases not matched to a gene: 7. The germline CDR1 and CDR2 sequences are MGHDK and SYGVNS. The CDR3 is 15 amino acids.

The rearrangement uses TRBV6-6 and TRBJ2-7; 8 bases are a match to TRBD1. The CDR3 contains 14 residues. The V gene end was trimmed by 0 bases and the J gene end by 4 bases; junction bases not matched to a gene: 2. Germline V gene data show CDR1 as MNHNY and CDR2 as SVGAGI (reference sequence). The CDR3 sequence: CASSYSTGAYEQYF. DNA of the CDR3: TGTGCCAGCAGTTACTCGACAGGGGCGTACGAGCAGTACTTC.

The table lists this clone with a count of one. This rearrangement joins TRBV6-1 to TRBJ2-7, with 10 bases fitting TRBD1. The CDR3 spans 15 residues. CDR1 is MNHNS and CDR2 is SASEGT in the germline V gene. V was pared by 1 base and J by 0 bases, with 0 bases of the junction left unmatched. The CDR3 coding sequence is TGTGCCAGCAGTGAAGGACAGGGGGCCTCCTACGAGCAGTACTTC. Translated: CASSEGQGASYEQYF.

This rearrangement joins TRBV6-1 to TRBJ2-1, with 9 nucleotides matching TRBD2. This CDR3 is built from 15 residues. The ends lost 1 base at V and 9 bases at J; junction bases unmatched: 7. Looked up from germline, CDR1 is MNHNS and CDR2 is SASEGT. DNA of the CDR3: TGTGCCAGCAGTGAAGTTGCGGGAGGGCCGACTGAGCAGTTCTTC. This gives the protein CASSEVAGGPTEQFF.